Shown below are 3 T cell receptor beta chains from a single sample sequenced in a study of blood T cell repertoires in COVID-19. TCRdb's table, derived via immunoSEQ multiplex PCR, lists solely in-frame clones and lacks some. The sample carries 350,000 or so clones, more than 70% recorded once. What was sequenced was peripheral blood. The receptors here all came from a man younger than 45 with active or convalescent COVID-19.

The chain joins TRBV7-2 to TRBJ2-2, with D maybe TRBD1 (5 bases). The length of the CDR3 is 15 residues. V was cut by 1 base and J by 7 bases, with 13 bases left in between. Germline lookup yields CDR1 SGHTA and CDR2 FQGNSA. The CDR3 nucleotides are TGTGCCAGCAGCTTAGGGCGCAGGGTAAGCGGGGAGCTGTTTTTT. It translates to CASSLGRRVSGELFF.

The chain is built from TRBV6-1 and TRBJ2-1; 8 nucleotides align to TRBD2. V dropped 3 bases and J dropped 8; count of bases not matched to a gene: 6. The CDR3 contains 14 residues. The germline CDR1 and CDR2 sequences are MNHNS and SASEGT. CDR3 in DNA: TGTGCCAGCAGTGATTTAGCGGGGATCCATGAGCAGTTCTTC. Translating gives CASSDLAGIHEQFF.

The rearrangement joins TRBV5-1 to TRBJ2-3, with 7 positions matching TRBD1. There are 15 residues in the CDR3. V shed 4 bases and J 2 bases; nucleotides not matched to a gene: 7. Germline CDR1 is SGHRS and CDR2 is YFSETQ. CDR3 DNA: TGCGCCAGCAGCGCCACGACAGGGAACACAGATACGCAGTATTTT. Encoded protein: CASSATTGNTDTQYF.